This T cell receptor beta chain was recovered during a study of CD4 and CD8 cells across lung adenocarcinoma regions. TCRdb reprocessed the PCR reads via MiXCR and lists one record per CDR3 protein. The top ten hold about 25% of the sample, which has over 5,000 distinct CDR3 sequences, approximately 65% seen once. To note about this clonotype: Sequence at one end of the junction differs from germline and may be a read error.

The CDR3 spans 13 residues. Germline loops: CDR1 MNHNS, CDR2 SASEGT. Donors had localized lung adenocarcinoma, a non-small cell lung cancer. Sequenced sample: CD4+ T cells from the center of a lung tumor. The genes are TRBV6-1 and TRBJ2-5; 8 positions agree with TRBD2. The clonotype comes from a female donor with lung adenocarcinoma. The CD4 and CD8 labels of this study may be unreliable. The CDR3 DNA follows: TGTGCCAGCAGTGAAGAGGGGACTAGTTCCAAGTTCTTC. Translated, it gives CASSEEGTSSKFF.